The rows below give T cell receptor beta chains drawn from one sample of a study of neurological immune-mediated disorders. TCRdb fed the 5' RACE reads into MiXCR, producing one record per CDR3 protein. The table has tens of thousands of distinct CDR3 sequences, over 8.5% seen once. The specimen sequenced was PBMCs. The receptor source for this set is a male donor with HTLV-1-associated myelopathy (HAM/TSP). Both conserved end residues are part of each CDR3. The order of the fields is D gene, V gene, J gene, clone size, CDR3 length, CDR3 DNA, CDR3 protein. A D gene is named only where the DNA matches it firmly. Size tells how often a clone was seen (once, few, many) or the class of an expanded clone, and some rows leave it out.

D: .
V: TRBV20-1
J: TRBJ1-6
size: many
length: 13
DNA: TGCAGTGCTCCCCGACAGGAACACTCACCCCTCCACTTT
CDR3: CSAPRQEHSPLHF

D: TRBD1
V: TRBV10-3
J: TRBJ2-5
size: many
length: 13
DNA: TGTGCCATCAGTCAGGGGGTCCAAGAGACCCAGTACTTC
CDR3: CAISQGVQETQYF

D: TRBD1
V: TRBV10-3
J: TRBJ1-4
size: many
length: 14
DNA: TGTGCCATCAGTGAAGACAGGGCAAATGAAAAACTGTTTTTT
CDR3: CAISEDRANEKLFF

D: TRBD1
V: TRBV7-2
J: TRBJ2-5
size: many
length: 15
DNA: TGTGCCAGCAGCTTAAGGACAGGGCTGCAAGAGACCCAGTACTTC
CDR3: CASSLRTGLQETQYF

D: .
V: TRBV5-6
J: TRBJ2-3
size: many
length: 11
DNA: TGTGCCAGCACCTCCACAGATACGCAGTATTTT
CDR3: CASTSTDTQYF

D: TRBD1
V: TRBV5-8
J: TRBJ2-5
size: many
length: 13
DNA: TGTGCCAGCAGCAAGGGACAGCAAGAGACCCAGTACTTC
CDR3: CASSKGQQETQYF

D: TRBD2
V: TRBV10-3
J: TRBJ2-1
size: .
length: 13
DNA: TGTGCCATCAGGAGCGGGGTGATTAATGAGCAGTTCTTC
CDR3: CAIRSGVINEQFF

D: TRBD2
V: TRBV20-1
J: TRBJ2-1
size: many
length: 14
DNA: TGCAGTGCTAACCCGGGGAGGGGCGACAATGAGCAGTTCTTC
CDR3: CSANPGRGDNEQFF

D: .
V: TRBV9
J: TRBJ2-7
size: .
length: 13
DNA: TGTGCCAGCAGCGTAGCGCCACGGGACGAGCAGTACTTC
CDR3: CASSVAPRDEQYF

D: TRBD1
V: TRBV14
J: TRBJ2-1
size: many
length: 16
DNA: TGTGCCAGCAGCCATGAACAGGGGGCAAGGTACAATGAGCAGTTCTTC
CDR3: CASSHEQGARYNEQFF

D: .
V: TRBV20-1
J: TRBJ2-1
size: many
length: 15
DNA: TGCAGTGCTAAAGGTAGCAGTCAAAACTACAATGAGCAGTTCTTC
CDR3: CSAKGSSQNYNEQFF

D: TRBD1
V: TRBV12-3/TRBV12-4
J: TRBJ1-2
size: many
length: 14
DNA: TGTGCCAGCACCTGGGACAGTCCTAACTATGGCTACACCTTC
CDR3: CASTWDSPNYGYTF

D: TRBD2
V: TRBV12-3/TRBV12-4
J: TRBJ2-1
size: many
length: 16
DNA: TGTGCCAGCAGTTCCCAGACTAGCGGGGGGGCCAGTGAGCAGTTCTTC
CDR3: CASSSQTSGGASEQFF

D: .
V: TRBV12-3/TRBV12-4
J: TRBJ2-7
size: .
length: 13
DNA: TGTGCCAGCAGTTTAACTGCGCGGTACGAGCAGTACTTC
CDR3: CASSLTARYEQYF

D: .
V: TRBV6-1
J: TRBJ2-7
size: many
length: 14
DNA: TGTGCCAGCAGTGGGACACTTTTCTCCTACGAGCAGTACTTC
CDR3: CASSGTLFSYEQYF

D: .
V: TRBV10-1
J: TRBJ2-7
size: few
length: 15
DNA: TGCGCCAGCTTAATTAGGGTCGGGGTCTCCTACGAGCAGTACTTC
CDR3: CASLIRVGVSYEQYF

D: TRBD2
V: TRBV5-5
J: TRBJ2-5
size: few
length: 13
DNA: TGTGCCAGCAGCGCTTCGACTAGCAGGGACCAGTACTTC
CDR3: CASSASTSRDQYF

D: .
V: TRBV20-1
J: TRBJ2-7
size: .
length: 13
DNA: TGCAGTGCTTGGGACCCCCTCTGGGACGAGCAGTACTTC
CDR3: CSAWDPLWDEQYF

D: TRBD1
V: TRBV10-1
J: TRBJ2-3
size: many
length: 14
DNA: TGCGCCAGCAGTCTAGGACAGGCGACAGATACGCAGTATTTT
CDR3: CASSLGQATDTQYF

D: .
V: TRBV5-1
J: TRBJ2-7
size: many
length: 13
DNA: TGCGCCAGCAGCTTGGGTGCTTCCTACGAGCAGTACTTC
CDR3: CASSLGASYEQYF

D: TRBD1
V: TRBV5-1
J: TRBJ2-1
size: many
length: 15
DNA: TGCGCCAGCAGCTCCGGGACAGGGGCTCACAATGAGCAGTTCTTC
CDR3: CASSSGTGAHNEQFF

D: TRBD1
V: TRBV6-5
J: TRBJ2-7
size: many
length: 15
DNA: TGTGCCAGCAGTTACTCTGGGACAGCCTCCTACGAGCAGTACTTC
CDR3: CASSYSGTASYEQYF

D: TRBD1
V: TRBV18
J: TRBJ2-2
size: many
length: 15
DNA: TGTGCCAGCTCACCGGGACAGGGCCACACCGGGGAGCTGTTTTTT
CDR3: CASSPGQGHTGELFF

D: .
V: TRBV20-1
J: TRBJ1-2
size: many
length: 11
DNA: TGCAGTGCTAGCGTGCGGTATGGCTACACCTTC
CDR3: CSASVRYGYTF

D: .
V: TRBV2
J: TRBJ2-5
size: many
length: 13
DNA: TGTGCCAGCAGTGAGGGGGGCCGAGAGACCCAGTACTTC
CDR3: CASSEGGRETQYF